This T cell receptor beta chain is from a study of blood T cell repertoires in COVID-19. On the study more broadly: Researchers got acute and convalescent COVID-19 samples from the United States, Italy and Spain.

Per the authors' pipeline: Reference gene primers were amplified, and this amplification served to estimate nucleated cell counts. The repertoire was sequenced with immunoSEQ multiplex PCR; TCRdb's copy has only in-frame clones and lacks some. The V and J calls and clone size were taken over from that table, and D and trimming were inferred from the DNA. The sample holds about 670,000 clones, about nine tenths seen once. Germline-derived CDR1 and CDR2 are KGHSH and LQKENI. The V segment lost 2 bases and the J segment 7 bases; nucleotides outside the gene matches: 3. CDR3 length: 15 residues. Source material: peripheral blood. The V and J genes are TRBV18 and TRBJ1-6, with TRBD1 matching over 9 bases. The source is a woman aged 18 to 35 with acute or convalescent COVID-19. CDR3 DNA sequence: TGTGCCAGCTCACCAGATGGGACAGGGAATTCACCCCTCCACTTT. Amino acids: CASSPDGTGNSPLHF. Together with reference TRBV18 and TRBJ1-6, the CDR3 gives the full variable domain: NAGVMQNPRHLVRRRGQEARLRCSPMKGHSHVYWYRQLPEEGLKFMVYLQKENIIDESGMPKERFSAEFPKEGPSILRIQQVVRGDSAAYFCASSPDGTGNSPLHFGNGTRLTVT.